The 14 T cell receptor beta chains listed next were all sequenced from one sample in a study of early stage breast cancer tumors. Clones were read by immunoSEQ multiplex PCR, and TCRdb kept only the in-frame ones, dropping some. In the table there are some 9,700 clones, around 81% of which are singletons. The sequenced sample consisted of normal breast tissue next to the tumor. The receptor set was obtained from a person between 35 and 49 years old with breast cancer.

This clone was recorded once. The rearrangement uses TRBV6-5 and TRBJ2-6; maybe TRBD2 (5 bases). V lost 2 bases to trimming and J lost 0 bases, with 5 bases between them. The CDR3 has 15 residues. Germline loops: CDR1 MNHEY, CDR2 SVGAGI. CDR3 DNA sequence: TGTGCCAGCAGTTACGAGGGCTCTGGGGCCAACGTCCTGACTTTC. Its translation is CASSYEGSGANVLTF.

The CDR3 coding sequence is TGTGCCAGCTCACCACCGGTCGGTAGTGTCGGGGACAGGGGATCCTACGAGCAGTACTTC. Translated, it gives CASSPPVGSVGDRGSYEQYF. This chain links TRBV18 with TRBJ2-7, with 10 bases fitting TRBD1. CDR1 KGHSH and CDR2 LQKENI come from the germline V gene. J gave up 1 base and V 0 bases, and 15 bases lay outside the gene matches. The CDR3 loop spans 20 amino acids.

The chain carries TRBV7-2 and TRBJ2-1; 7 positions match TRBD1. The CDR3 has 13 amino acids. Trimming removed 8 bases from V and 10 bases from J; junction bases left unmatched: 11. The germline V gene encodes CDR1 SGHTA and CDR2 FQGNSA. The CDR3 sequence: CASRTGAGQEQFF. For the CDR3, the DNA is TGTGCCAGCCGCACAGGGGCCGGACAGGAGCAGTTCTTC.

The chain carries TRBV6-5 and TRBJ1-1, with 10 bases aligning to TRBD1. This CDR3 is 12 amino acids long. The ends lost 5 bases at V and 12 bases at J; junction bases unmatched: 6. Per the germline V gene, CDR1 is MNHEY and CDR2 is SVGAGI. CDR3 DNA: TGTGCCAGCAGTATCGACAGGGGGCAATCTTTCTTT. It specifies CASSIDRGQSFF.

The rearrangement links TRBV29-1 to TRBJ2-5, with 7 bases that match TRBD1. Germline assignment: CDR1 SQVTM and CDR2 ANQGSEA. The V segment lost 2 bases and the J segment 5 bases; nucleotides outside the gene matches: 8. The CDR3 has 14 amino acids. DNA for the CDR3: TGCAGCGTTGAAAAGACAGGGTCTGGGGAGACCCAGTACTTC. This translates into CSVEKTGSGETQYF.

CDR3 protein: CASSPGQAPFLNYGYTF. The CDR3 bases are TGCGCCAGCAGCCCGGGACAGGCACCTTTTCTTAACTATGGCTACACCTTC. This rearrangement joins TRBV5-1 to TRBJ1-2, with TRBD1 identical over 8 bases. The CDR3 has 17 amino acids. V was clipped by 4 bases and J by 1 base; unmatched bases: 12. CDR1 and CDR2 (germline): SGHRS, YFSETQ.

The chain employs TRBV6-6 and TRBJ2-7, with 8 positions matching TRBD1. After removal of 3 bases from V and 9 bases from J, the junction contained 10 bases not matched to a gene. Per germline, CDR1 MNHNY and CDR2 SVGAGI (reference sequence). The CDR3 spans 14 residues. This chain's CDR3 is CASSYPNRGSGQYF. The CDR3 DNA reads TGTGCCAGCAGTTATCCGAACAGGGGGTCAGGGCAGTACTTC.

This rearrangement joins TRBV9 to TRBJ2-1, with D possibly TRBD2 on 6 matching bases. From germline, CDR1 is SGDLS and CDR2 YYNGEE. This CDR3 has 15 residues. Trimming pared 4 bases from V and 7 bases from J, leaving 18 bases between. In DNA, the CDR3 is TGTGCCAGCAGCCCAACCGGGGGAAGGAGGAATGAGCAGTTCTTC. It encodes CASSPTGGRRNEQFF.

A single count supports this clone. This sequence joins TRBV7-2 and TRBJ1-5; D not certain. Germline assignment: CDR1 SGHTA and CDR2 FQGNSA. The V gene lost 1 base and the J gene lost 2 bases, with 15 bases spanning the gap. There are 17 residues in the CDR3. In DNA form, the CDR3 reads TGTGCCAGCAGCTTAGAGGGTGCGGGAGGTGGCAATCAGCCCCAGCATTTT. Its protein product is CASSLEGAGGGNQPQHF. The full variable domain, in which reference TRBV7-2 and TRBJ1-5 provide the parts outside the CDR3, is GAGVSQSPSNKVTEKGKDVELRCDPISGHTALYWYRQSLGQGLEFLIYFQGNSAPDKSGLPSDRFSAERTGGSVSTLTIQRTQQEDSAVYLCASSLEGAGGGNQPQHFGDGTRLSIL.

Written as DNA, the CDR3 is TGTGCCAGCAACCTGGACTGGAACACCGGGGAGCTGTTTTTT. Translated, it gives CASNLDWNTGELFF. The chain recombines TRBV2 with TRBJ2-2, with D possibly being TRBD2 (5 bases). V was trimmed by 7 bases and J by 1 base, leaving 10 bases between them. The CDR3 runs to 14 residues. The germline gives CDR1 SNHLY, CDR2 FYNNEI.

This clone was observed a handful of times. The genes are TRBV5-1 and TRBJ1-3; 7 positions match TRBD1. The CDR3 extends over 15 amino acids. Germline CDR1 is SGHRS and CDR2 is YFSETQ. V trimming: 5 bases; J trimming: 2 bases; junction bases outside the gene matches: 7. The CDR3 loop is CASSTTGEAGNTIYF. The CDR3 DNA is TGCGCCAGCAGTACTACAGGGGAAGCTGGAAACACCATATATTTT.

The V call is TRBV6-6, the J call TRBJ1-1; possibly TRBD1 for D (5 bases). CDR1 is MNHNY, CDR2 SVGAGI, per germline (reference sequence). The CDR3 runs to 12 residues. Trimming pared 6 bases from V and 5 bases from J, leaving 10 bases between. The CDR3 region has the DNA TGTGCCAGCAGATCCTGGGGGACTGAAGCTTTCTTT. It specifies CASRSWGTEAFF.

The CDR3 region is CASSPRTGGVTYEQYF. DNA of the CDR3: TGTGCCAGCAGCCCGCGGACAGGGGGCGTCACCTACGAGCAGTACTTC. The chain links TRBV14 to TRBJ2-7; TRBD1 matches at 11 bases. This CDR3 is built from 16 residues. The V and J ends lost 4 bases and 2 bases, in that order; junction bases with no gene match: 7. Germline V gene lookup returns CDR1 SGHDN and CDR2 FVKESK.

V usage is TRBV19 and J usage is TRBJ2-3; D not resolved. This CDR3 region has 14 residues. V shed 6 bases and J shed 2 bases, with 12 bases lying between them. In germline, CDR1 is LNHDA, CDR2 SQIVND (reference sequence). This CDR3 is CASSLTPLTDTQYF. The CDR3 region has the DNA TGTGCCAGTAGCCTAACACCACTCACAGATACGCAGTATTTT.